This TCR beta chain was captured in a study of graft-versus-host responses after intestinal transplantation (dated by TCRdb to the early 2020s). As for the study more broadly: The transplants that recipients got were multivisceral, liver-intestinal, or isolated intestinal. All recipients received anti-thymocyte globulin induction followed by maintenance tacrolimus and steroids for approximately 3 years. Bulk TCR-beta CDR3 sequencing was used to track graft-versus-host and host-versus-graft alloreactive T cell clones in the graft, circulation and bone marrow after intestinal transplantation. Alloreactive clones were identified by sequencing pre-transplant mixed lymphocyte reaction products and comparing them with unstimulated pre-transplant donor and recipient T cells. The cohort enrolled some 25 intestinal transplant recipients including one retransplant, and a few patients lacking pretransplant specimens were excluded. A peak of at least 4% donor T cells among recipient peripheral blood mononuclear cells was the definition used for donor T cell macrochimerism. Rather than going through the commercial service, samples from three later patients were sequenced in-house on an Illumina MiSeq and processed with MiXCR.

Receptor libraries were prepared by the immunoSEQ multiplex PCR assay. In most patients, genomic DNA was isolated using the Qiagen DNeasy Blood and Tissue Kit and sent frozen to Adaptive Biotechnologies for TCR sequencing. Adaptive Biotechnologies carried out high-throughput TCR-beta CDR3 sequencing of genomic DNA for most patients. The study's own analysis went as follows. TCR sequencing data for some 17 patients were retrieved from Adaptive's ImmunoSEQ software; a few other patients were processed with MiXCR and VDJtools. To correct CD4 versus CD8 sorting errors, any sequence found in both subsets at a frequency ratio below 5:1 was removed. CDR3 nucleotide sequences shared by donor and recipient were removed because the origin of these sequences could not be assigned. To count as alloreactive, a clone needed at least 2-fold expansion over unstimulated cells and a minimum CFSE-low frequency of 0.002% (template counts) or 0.001% (read counts). Clones were considered mappable if detected in sequenced pre-transplant spleen, lymph node, or MLR CFSE-low populations of the donor or recipient. The cumulative frequency of alloreactive clones was calculated as a percentage of all sequences, weighted by copy number. This is the immuneACCESS table as TCRdb keeps it, with only in-frame sequences that have V and J called. A part of the clones is gone; compared with another copy, unresolved V genes explain less than half, and the rest is unexplained. V, J and clone size are those of that table, while D and trimming were read from the DNA. This sample holds 84,000 or so clones; roughly 84% were observed only once. Over 7% of the sample rests with the top ten.

The study at large found these results: In patients with donor T cell macrochimerism, the allografts had high GvH to HvG T cell clonal ratios. The conclusions were limited by the relatively low number and heterogeneity of the intestinal transplant patients. Early after transplant, peak levels of circulating GvH clones were found to be associated with declines in HvG clones. GvH clones turned up in recipient bone marrow, with some appearing earlier in ileal mucosa or blood, a pattern consistent with an intestinal mucosal origin.

The germline ends are 17 bases apart after V is trimmed by 8 bases and J by 3 bases. From the germline V gene, CDR1 is MDHEN and CDR2 is SYDVKM. From the cysteine up to the phenylalanine, the CDR3 has a length of 15 residues. This entry keeps only the CDR3 DNA: 45 bases, framed from base 1. The time point label of this sample denotes: cells obtained before transplantation from donor or recipient. CD3+CD4+ and CD3+CD8+ populations were FACS-sorted from unstimulated pre-transplant donor and recipient cells taken from spleen or lymph nodes. Remarks on this clone: It lacks a known antigen. No much larger clonotype is one base removed from it; base qualities were not supplied.

The sequencing used unstimulated CD8+ T cells sorted from spleen or lymph node cells, collected before transplant. The receptor's source is a human donor who was the organ donor for an intestinal transplant. In this chain, TRBV28 is recombined with TRBJ2-1; possibly the D gene is TRBD1, per 6 matching bases. The CDR3 reads CASQSGTRLYNEQFF. The nucleotides are TGTGCCAGCCAGTCCGGGACAAGGCTCTACAATGAGCAGTTCTTC.